This T cell receptor beta chain was profiled in a study of graft-versus-host responses after intestinal transplantation. Across the whole study: Recipients got multivisceral, liver-intestinal, or isolated intestinal transplants. Among the recipients, all got anti-thymocyte globulin induction and then tacrolimus and steroids for about 3 years.

The J segment lost 0 bases and the V segment lost 5 bases, leaving 0 bases of the junction unmatched. Per the germline V gene, CDR1 is ENHRY and CDR2 is SYGVKD. CDR3 length equals 14 residues. Profiled with immunoSEQ multiplex PCR; TCRdb holds only in-frame clones, not every one. The sample holds fewer than 15,000 clones, around four fifths seen once. The study's findings and limits: Peak circulating GvH clone levels tracked with early post-transplant HvG declines. Ileal or blood samples showed some GvH clones first, and such clones were also found in recipient marrow.

This clone came up once. The antigen remains unidentified. This clonotype was sampled from a human patient who received an intestinal transplant, so some T cells may come from the graft donor. This sample comprised PBMCs, obtained after intestinal transplantation. The chain is built from TRBV10-3 and TRBJ2-7; 11 positions agree with TRBD2. For the CDR3, the DNA is TGTGCCATCAGTACTAGCGGGAGCTCCTACGAGCAGTACTTC. This encodes CAISTSGSSYEQYF.